The source of this T cell receptor (beta chain) is a study of T cell responses to AZD1222 COVID-19 vaccine. Study-wide points: Only a handful of AZD1222 recipients tested seropositive at baseline. Females outnumbered males among donors, who were mostly white British; clonal diversity was possibly underestimated. No day 14 peak samples; only post-peak repertoires were characterized.

Data came from immunoSEQ multiplex PCR; TCRdb stores just in-frame clones and leaves some out. The sample has more than 70,000 clones; 87% are singletons. Per germline, CDR1 SGHNT and CDR2 YENEEA. This CDR3 has 13 residues. Trimming left V 2 bases short and J 3 bases short, with 6 bases between. Both about-4-week and about-12-week second-dose recipients were combined. A note on this clone: Its specificity is unknown.

This sequence joins TRBV11-3 and TRBJ2-3; D ambiguous. The receptor was isolated from an adult who received the AZD1222 COVID-19 vaccine. This specimen was peripheral blood, taken 28 days after the second AZD1222 dose. The CDR3 region is CASSLHGTDTQYF. The CDR3, as DNA: TGTGCCAGCAGCTTACATGGGACAGATACGCAGTATTTT.